The sequence of this TCR beta chain was determined in a study of cytomegalovirus exposure and HLA in healthy donors. Overall study: Earlier, 95 million to 120 million unique TCR beta sequences were recovered from about 200 million T cells by an analysis.

Unmatched junction bases numbered 4, after V lost 5 bases and J lost 1 base. The V gene's germline CDR1 is MNHNY and CDR2 SVGAGI (reference sequence). This CDR3 spans 14 amino acids. Though probably carrying unrecorded immune exposures, donors were nominally healthy at sampling. Researchers ran the PCR with 60 Vbeta and 13 Jbeta primers. The data were produced by immunoSEQ multiplex PCR, yet TCRdb's version contains in-frame clones alone and is incomplete. The ten most abundant clones cover over 1.5% of a sample with 100,000 to 150,000 clones. The sequencing input was PBMCs. The J gene is TRBJ1-1, the V gene TRBV6-6; 7 positions agree with TRBD1. This clonotype was obtained from a woman in her thirties or forties in good health and CMV-seropositive. CDR3 region: CASSRQGANTEAFF. Here the CDR3 DNA reads TGTGCCAGCAGTCGACAGGGAGCGAACACTGAAGCTTTCTTT.